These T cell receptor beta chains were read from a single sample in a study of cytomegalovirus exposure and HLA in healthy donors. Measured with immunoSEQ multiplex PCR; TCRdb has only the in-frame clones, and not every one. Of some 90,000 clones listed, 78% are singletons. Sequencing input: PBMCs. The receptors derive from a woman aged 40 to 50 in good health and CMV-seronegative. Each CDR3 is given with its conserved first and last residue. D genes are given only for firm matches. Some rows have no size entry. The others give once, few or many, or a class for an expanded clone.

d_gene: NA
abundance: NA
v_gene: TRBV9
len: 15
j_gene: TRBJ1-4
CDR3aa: CASSPDSSTNEKLFF
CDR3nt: TGTGCCAGCAGCCCCGACAGTTCAACTAATGAAAAACTGTTTTTT

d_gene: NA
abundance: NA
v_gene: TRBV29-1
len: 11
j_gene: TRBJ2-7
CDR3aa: CSVEPPQEQYF
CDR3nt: TGCAGCGTTGAGCCCCCCCAGGAGCAGTACTTC

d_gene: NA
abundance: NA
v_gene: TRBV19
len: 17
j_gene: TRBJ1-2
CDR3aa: CASSINHPGGTNYGYTF
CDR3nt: TGTGCCAGTAGTATAAATCACCCGGGGGGCACCAACTATGGCTACACCTTC

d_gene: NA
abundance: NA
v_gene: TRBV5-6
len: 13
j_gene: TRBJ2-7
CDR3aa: CASSSSGYYEQYF
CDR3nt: TGTGCCAGCAGCTCTTCAGGGTACTACGAGCAGTACTTC

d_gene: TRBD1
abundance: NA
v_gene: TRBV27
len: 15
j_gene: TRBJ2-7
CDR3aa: CASFIQGPIPYEQYF
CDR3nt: TGTGCCAGCTTTATACAGGGGCCCATCCCCTACGAGCAGTACTTC

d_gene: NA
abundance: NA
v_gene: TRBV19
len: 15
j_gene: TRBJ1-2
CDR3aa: CASRASGASGYGYTF
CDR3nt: TGTGCCAGTCGAGCTTCAGGGGCCTCGGGGTATGGCTACACCTTC

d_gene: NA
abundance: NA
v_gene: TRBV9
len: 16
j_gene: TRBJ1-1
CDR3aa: CASSVEGAGTNTEAFF
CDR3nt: TGTGCCAGCAGCGTAGAAGGGGCGGGGACGAACACTGAAGCTTTCTTT

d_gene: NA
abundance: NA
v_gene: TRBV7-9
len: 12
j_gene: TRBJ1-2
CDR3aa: CASSLGSYGYTF
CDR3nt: TGTGCCAGCAGCTTGGGCAGCTATGGCTACACCTTC

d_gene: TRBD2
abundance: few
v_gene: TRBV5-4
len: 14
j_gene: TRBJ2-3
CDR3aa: CASTLGDYGDTQYF
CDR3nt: TGTGCCAGTACCCTTGGGGACTATGGAGATACGCAGTATTTT

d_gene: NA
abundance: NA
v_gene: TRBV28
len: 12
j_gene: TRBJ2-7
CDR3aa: CASSQRVGEQYF
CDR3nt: TGTGCCAGCAGTCAGAGGGTAGGCGAGCAGTACTTC

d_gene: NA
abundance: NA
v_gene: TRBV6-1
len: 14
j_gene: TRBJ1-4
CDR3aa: CASSEVWSGEKLFF
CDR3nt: TGTGCCAGCAGTGAAGTCTGGAGCGGTGAAAAACTGTTTTTT

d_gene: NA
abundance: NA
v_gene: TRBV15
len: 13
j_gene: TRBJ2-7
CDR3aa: CATSRDRPYEQYF
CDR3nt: TGTGCCACCAGCAGAGACAGGCCCTACGAGCAGTACTTC

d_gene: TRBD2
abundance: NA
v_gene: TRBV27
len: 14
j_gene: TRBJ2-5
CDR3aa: CASKGLAVQETQYF
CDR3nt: TGTGCCAGCAAGGGACTAGCGGTTCAAGAGACCCAGTACTTC

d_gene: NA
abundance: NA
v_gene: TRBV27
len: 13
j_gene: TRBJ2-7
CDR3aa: CASSPRAPYEQYF
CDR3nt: TGTGCCAGCAGTCCCAGGGCTCCCTACGAGCAGTACTTC

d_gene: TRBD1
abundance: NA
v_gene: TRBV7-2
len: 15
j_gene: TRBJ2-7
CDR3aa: CASSFRQGALREQYF
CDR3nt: TGTGCCAGCAGCTTCCGACAGGGGGCGCTAAGAGAGCAGTACTTC

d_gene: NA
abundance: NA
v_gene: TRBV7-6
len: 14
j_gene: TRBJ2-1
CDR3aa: CASRFRASSNEQFF
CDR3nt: TGTGCCAGCAGATTTCGGGCTAGCTCGAATGAGCAGTTCTTC

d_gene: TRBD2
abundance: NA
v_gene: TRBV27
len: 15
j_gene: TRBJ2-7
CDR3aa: CAGSLGASGSYEQYF
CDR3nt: TGTGCCGGCAGTTTGGGGGCTAGCGGGAGCTACGAGCAGTACTTC

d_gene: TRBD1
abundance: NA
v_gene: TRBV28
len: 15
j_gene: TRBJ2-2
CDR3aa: CASSRTGYHTGELFF
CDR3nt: TGTGCCAGCAGTAGGACAGGGTATCACACCGGGGAGCTGTTTTTT

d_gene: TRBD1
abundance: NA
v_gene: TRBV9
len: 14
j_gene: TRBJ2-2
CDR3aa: CASSVTGATGELFF
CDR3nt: TGTGCCAGCAGCGTTACAGGGGCGACCGGGGAGCTGTTTTTT

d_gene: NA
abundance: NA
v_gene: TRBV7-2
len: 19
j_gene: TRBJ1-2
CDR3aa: CASSLINREPLFTNYGYTF
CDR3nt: TGTGCCAGCAGCCTCATAAACCGAGAACCGCTTTTCACTAACTATGGCTACACCTTC

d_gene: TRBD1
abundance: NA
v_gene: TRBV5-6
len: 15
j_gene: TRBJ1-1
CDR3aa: CASTTTGQGAYEAFF
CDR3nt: TGTGCCAGCACCACCACCGGACAGGGTGCCTATGAAGCTTTCTTT

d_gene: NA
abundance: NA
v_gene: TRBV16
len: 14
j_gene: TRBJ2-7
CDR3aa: CASSQFSGVDEQYF
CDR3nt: TGTGCCAGCAGCCAATTCTCAGGGGTCGACGAGCAGTACTTC

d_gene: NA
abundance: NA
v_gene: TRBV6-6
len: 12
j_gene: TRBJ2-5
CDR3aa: CASSPREETQYF
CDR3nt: TGTGCCAGCAGTCCGCGGGAAGAGACCCAGTACTTC

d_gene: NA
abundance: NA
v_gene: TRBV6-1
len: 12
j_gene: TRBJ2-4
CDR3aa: CALRSRGNIQYF
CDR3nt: TGTGCCCTAAGGTCCAGGGGTAACATTCAGTACTTC

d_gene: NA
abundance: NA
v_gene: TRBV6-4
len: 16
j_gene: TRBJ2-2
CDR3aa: CASSDHHDSVTGELFF
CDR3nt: TGTGCCAGCAGTGACCACCACGACTCGGTGACCGGGGAGCTGTTTTTT

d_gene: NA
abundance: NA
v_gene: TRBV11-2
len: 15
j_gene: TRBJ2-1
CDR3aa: CATQNRQLGEGEQFF
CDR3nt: TGTGCCACCCAGAACCGGCAACTAGGTGAGGGTGAGCAGTTCTTC

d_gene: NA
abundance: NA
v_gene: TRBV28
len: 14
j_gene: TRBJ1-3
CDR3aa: CASTGFPNLNTIYF
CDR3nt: TGTGCCAGCACAGGGTTCCCCAATCTAAACACCATATATTTT

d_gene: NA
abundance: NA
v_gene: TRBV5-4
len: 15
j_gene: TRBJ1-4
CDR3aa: CASSASGGRNEKLFF
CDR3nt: TGTGCCAGCAGCGCGTCGGGGGGCAGGAATGAAAAACTGTTTTTT

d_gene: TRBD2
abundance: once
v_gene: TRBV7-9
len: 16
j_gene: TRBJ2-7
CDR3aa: CASSERGQASSYEQYF
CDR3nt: TGTGCCAGCAGCGAGCGGGGGCAGGCGAGCTCCTACGAGCAGTACTTC